What follows are 28 T cell receptor beta chains derived from one specimen sequenced in a study of blood T cell repertoires in COVID-19. Only in-frame clones appear in the TCRdb table, and some are missing; sequencing was by immunoSEQ multiplex PCR. This sample has 30,000 to 40,000 clones, with about nine tenths found just once. Input material: peripheral blood. These receptors were taken from a man older than 75 with active COVID-19.

The J gene is TRBJ2-1, the V gene TRBV13; D gene unclear. The CDR3 totals 14 residues. Trimming cost V 1 base and J 6 bases, with 10 bases left between them. The germline CDR1 and CDR2 sequences are PRHDT and FYEKMQ (reference sequence). CDR3 region: CASSLVGRINEQFF. Written as DNA, the CDR3 is TGTGCCAGCAGCTTAGTGGGCAGGATCAATGAGCAGTTCTTC.

The rearrangement links TRBV3-1 (or the pseudogene TRBV3-2) to TRBJ2-2, with TRBD2 as a possible D gene (6 bases). The ends were cut back, 1 base at V and 6 bases at J, with 6 bases in the middle. This CDR3 contains 13 residues. The germline CDR1 and CDR2 sequences are LGHDT and YNNKEL (reference sequence). CDR3 region: CASSQVAAGELFF. Written as DNA, the CDR3 is TGTGCCAGCAGCCAAGTAGCGGCCGGGGAGCTGTTTTTT.

The chain recombines TRBV6-5 with TRBJ2-5, with a tentative D call TRBD2 (5 bases). V dropped 6 bases and J dropped 5 bases, with 16 bases sitting between them. Germline-derived CDR1 and CDR2 are MNHEY and SVGAGI. The CDR3 is 14 amino acids. The CDR3 region has the DNA TGTGCCAGCAGCCAGGACCTGAGAGGGGAGACCCAGTACTTC. Protein product: CASSQDLRGETQYF.

The genes are TRBV18 and TRBJ2-7, with 7 bases lining up with TRBD2. J gave up 2 bases and V 6 bases, and 13 bases lay outside the gene matches. The CDR3 totals 16 residues. From germline, CDR1 is KGHSH and CDR2 LQKENI. The DNA of the CDR3 is TGTGCCAGCTCCCCTCCGGGAGGTCTAATTCCCTACGAGCAGTACTTC. It yields the protein CASSPPGGLIPYEQYF.

The chain carries TRBV28 and TRBJ1-5, with 7 bases matching TRBD1. Germline CDR1 and CDR2: MDHEN and SYDVKM. This CDR3 is built from 15 residues. V shed 4 bases, J shed 4 bases, and the junction held 7 bases outside the gene matches. CDR3 region: CASSSWAGGNQPQHF. The CDR3 DNA reads as TGTGCCAGCAGTTCCTGGGCAGGGGGGAATCAGCCCCAGCATTTT.

The rearrangement uses TRBV15 and TRBJ2-3; D is unclear. Trimming stripped 0 bases from V and 5 bases from J, with 24 bases between. The CDR3 runs to 19 residues. The germline CDR1 and CDR2 sequences are LNHNV and YYDKDF (reference sequence). CDR3 DNA sequence: TGTGCCACCAGCAGAGAAGTACCTCGACGGGTCGCCGGCAGAGATACGCAGTATTTT. This codes for CATSREVPRRVAGRDTQYF.

This sequence joins TRBV6-6 and TRBJ2-1, with 11 positions matching TRBD2. CDR3 size: 15 residues. Germline trimming cut 5 bases from V and 7 bases from J; bases unmatched to any gene: 7. Germline V gene sequence: CDR1 MNHNY, CDR2 SVGAGI (reference sequence). CDR3 amino acids: CASSETSGKGNEQFF. CDR3 nucleotides: TGTGCCAGCAGTGAGACTAGCGGGAAGGGGAATGAGCAGTTCTTC.

The gene calls are TRBV21-1 and TRBJ1-1. TRBV21-1 is listed as a pseudogene. The CDR3 runs 15 residues. CDR3 in amino acids: CASSHTGGKNTEAFF. The CDR3 nucleotides are TGTGCCAGCAGCCACACCGGAGGGAAGAACACTGAAGCTTTCTTT.

The chain carries TRBV19 and TRBJ2-5; 8 bases align to TRBD2. V trimming: 4 bases; J trimming: 4 bases; junction bases outside the gene matches: 8. CDR1 and CDR2 (germline): LNHDA, SQIVND (reference sequence). This CDR3 region has 15 residues. The CDR3 loop is CASSSPSGTRETQYF. CDR3 nucleotide sequence: TGTGCCAGTAGTAGCCCCTCCGGGACTAGAGAGACCCAGTACTTC. Using reference TRBV19 and TRBJ2-5 for the parts outside the CDR3, the full variable domain is DGGITQSPKYLFRKEGQNVTLSCEQNLNHDAMYWYRQDPGQGLRLIYYSQIVNDFQKGDIAEGYSVSREKKESFPLTVTSAQKNPTAFYLCASSSPSGTRETQYFGPGTRLLVL.

This chain uses TRBV6-2 or TRBV6-3 with TRBJ1-5, with a tentative D call TRBD1 (6 bases). This CDR3 region has 15 residues. From germline, CDR1 is MNHEY and CDR2 SVGEGT. V dropped 6 bases and J dropped 2 bases, with 14 bases sitting between them. CDR3 region: CASSPGSGGNQPQHF. In DNA, the CDR3 is TGTGCCAGCAGCCCCGGGTCAGGGGGCAATCAGCCCCAGCATTTT.

The gene calls are TRBV28 and TRBJ2-5; 9 nucleotides line up with TRBD1. Germline V gene data show CDR1 as MDHEN and CDR2 as SYDVKM. This CDR3 spans 13 amino acids. V shed 6 bases and J 5 bases; nucleotides not matched to a gene: 4. CDR3 sequence (DNA): TGTGCCAGCAGGGCACAGGGGGCTGAGACCCAGTACTTC. It encodes CASRAQGAETQYF.

The rearrangement joins TRBV6-8 to TRBJ2-5, with TRBD2 matching 11 bases. CDR3 length: 17 amino acids. Germline V gene data show CDR1 as MNHGY and CDR2 as SAAAGT. Trimming took 2 bases from V and 4 from J; bases not matched to a gene: 9. The CDR3 sequence is CASSYPRLAGRGETQYF. Here the CDR3 DNA reads TGTGCCAGCAGTTACCCGAGACTAGCGGGACGGGGAGAGACCCAGTACTTC.

The rearrangement uses TRBV27 and TRBJ2-4, with 7 bases fitting TRBD1. Germline V gene sequence: CDR1 MNHEY, CDR2 SMNVEV (reference sequence). CDR3 length: 13 residues. V trimming: 8 bases; J trimming: 9 bases; junction bases outside the gene matches: 10. The CDR3 is CASGLRGQFIQYF. The DNA for the CDR3 is TGTGCCAGCGGGCTAAGGGGACAGTTCATTCAGTACTTC.

This rearrangement joins TRBV5-1 to TRBJ1-2; D call uncertain. The germline V gene has CDR1 SGHRS and CDR2 YFSETQ. Trimming shortened V by 0 bases and J by 4 bases, and 13 bases separated the two germline ends. This CDR3 has 15 amino acids. The chain's CDR3 is CASSLDAGISYGYTF. The CDR3 bases are TGCGCCAGCAGCTTGGACGCGGGAATCTCCTATGGCTACACCTTC.

The chain couples TRBV11-2 to TRBJ2-5; tentatively, D is TRBD1 (5 bases). Germline V CDR1 and CDR2: SGHAT, FQNNGV. CDR3 length equals 14 residues. The germline V and J ends were trimmed by 5 bases and 5 bases, with 15 bases remaining between them. CDR3 nucleotides: TGTGCCAGCAGCCGTCCAGGGTTAATGGAGACCCAGTACTTC. Its translation: CASSRPGLMETQYF.

The V and J genes are TRBV14 and TRBJ2-1, with 10 positions matching TRBD1. Germline lookup yields CDR1 SGHDN and CDR2 FVKESK. V trimming: 0 bases; J trimming: 2 bases; junction bases outside the gene matches: 7. The CDR3 extends over 18 amino acids. CDR3 sequence: CASSQEIGGQGPYNEQFF. In DNA form, the CDR3 reads TGTGCCAGCAGCCAAGAGATCGGGGGACAGGGGCCCTACAATGAGCAGTTCTTC.

The chain uses TRBV29-1 and TRBJ2-7; 7 nucleotides align to TRBD1. Trimming took 4 bases from V and 2 from J; bases not matched to a gene: 8. Germline V gives CDR1 SQVTM, CDR2 ANQGSEA. The CDR3 has 14 amino acids. DNA for the CDR3: TGCAGCGTTGGTAAGGGACAGCGACCCTACGAGCAGTACTTC. Protein product: CSVGKGQRPYEQYF.

In DNA form, the CDR3 reads TGTGCCATCAGTACGGGACTAGCGGGGGGCACAGATACGCAGTATTTT. Protein sequence: CAISTGLAGGTDTQYF. This sequence joins TRBV10-3 and TRBJ2-3; 14 positions agree with TRBD2. Germline V lookup: CDR1 ENHRY, CDR2 SYGVKD. This CDR3 has 16 amino acids. The V and J ends lost 5 bases and 1 base, in that order; junction bases with no gene match: 2.

The rearrangement uses TRBV7-8 and TRBJ2-4; tentatively, D is TRBD1 (5 bases). The V and J ends lost 5 bases and 6 bases respectively, with 11 bases between them. Per the germline V gene, CDR1 is SGHVS and CDR2 is FQNEAQ. The CDR3 consists of 13 residues. The CDR3 spells CASSPRAPNIQYF. The CDR3 DNA reads TGTGCCAGCAGCCCCAGGGCACCAAACATTCAGTACTTC.

The chain couples TRBV7-2 to TRBJ2-7; TRBD1 might be the D (7 bases). V was pared by 6 bases and J by 6 bases, with 21 bases between. The germline V gene encodes CDR1 SGHTA and CDR2 FQGNSA. The CDR3 extends over 15 amino acids. CDR3: CASRQIQGGITEQYF. The CDR3 coding sequence is TGTGCCAGCAGGCAGATTCAGGGGGGCATCACCGAGCAGTACTTC.

V and J are TRBV5-1 and TRBJ1-2, with a tentative D call TRBD1 (5 bases). This CDR3 contains 15 residues. V lost 0 bases and J lost 5, with 14 bases in between. Germline values: CDR1 SGHRS, CDR2 YFSETQ. The CDR3 reads CASSLAGQVVYGYTF. CDR3 in DNA: TGCGCCAGCAGCTTGGCAGGGCAGGTTGTATATGGCTACACCTTC. The full variable domain, with the rest looked up from reference TRBV5-1 and TRBJ1-2, is KAGVTQTPRYLIKTRGQQVTLSCSPISGHRSVSWYQQTPGQGLQFLFEYFSETQRNKGNFPGRFSGRQFSNSRSEMNVSTLELGDSALYLCASSLAGQVVYGYTFGSGTRLTVV.

The genes are TRBV7-2 and TRBJ2-3; 7 nucleotides match TRBD2. J gave up 2 bases and V 5 bases, and 7 bases lay outside the gene matches. CDR3 length: 15 amino acids. Per the germline V gene, CDR1 is SGHTA and CDR2 is FQGNSA. The CDR3 bases are TGTGCCAGCAGCCCGGGAGGCCTACTCACAGATACGCAGTATTTT. As protein: CASSPGGLLTDTQYF. Complete variable domain (other parts from reference TRBV7-2 and TRBJ2-3): GAGVSQSPSNKVTEKGKDVELRCDPISGHTALYWYRQSLGQGLEFLIYFQGNSAPDKSGLPSDRFSAERTGGSVSTLTIQRTQQEDSAVYLCASSPGGLLTDTQYFGPGTRLTVL.

The CDR3 reads CASSLRGGQYF. The CDR3 DNA follows: TGTGCCAGCAGCCTTAGGGGGGGGCAGTACTTC. The chain employs TRBV7-8 and TRBJ2-7; tentative D call: TRBD2 (7 bases). This CDR3 spans 11 amino acids. Germline V gene lookup returns CDR1 SGHVS and CDR2 FQNEAQ. Trimming cost V 5 bases and J 9 bases, with 11 bases left between them.

The V call is TRBV14, the J call TRBJ2-7; maybe TRBD2 (5 bases). The germline CDR1 and CDR2 sequences are SGHDN and FVKESK. Trimming removed 2 bases from V and 6 bases from J, with 14 bases in between. This CDR3 comprises 14 residues. CDR3: CASSQKPAGAEQYF. The CDR3 DNA follows: TGTGCCAGCAGCCAAAAGCCTGCGGGTGCCGAGCAGTACTTC.

V is TRBV12-3 or TRBV12-4 and J is TRBJ2-1, with D possibly matching TRBD1 (5 bases). V was trimmed by 3 bases and J by 7 bases, leaving 10 bases between them. There are 13 residues in the CDR3. The CDR3 DNA reads TGTGCCAGCAGTTTTAACAGGCGTAATGAGCAGTTCTTC. The encoded protein is CASSFNRRNEQFF.

The chain recombines TRBV2 with TRBJ2-7, with 9 positions matching TRBD1. The germline CDR1 and CDR2 sequences are SNHLY and FYNNEI. The ends lost 9 bases at V and 6 bases at J; junction bases unmatched: 9. The CDR3 extends over 13 amino acids. The DNA for the CDR3 is TGTGCCAGGGGGACAGGGATCCAACGCGAGCAGTACTTC. Translating gives CARGTGIQREQYF.

The J gene is TRBJ1-2, the V gene TRBV5-6; D is possibly TRBD1 (5 bases). The CDR3 length is 14 residues. Germline V CDR1 and CDR2: SGHDT, YYEEEE. The ends were cut back, 0 bases at V and 6 bases at J, with 12 bases in the middle. CDR3 in amino acids: CASSLAGPRNGYTF. CDR3 coding DNA: TGTGCCAGCAGCTTGGCAGGGCCCCGAAATGGCTACACCTTC.

This rearrangement joins TRBV6-2 or TRBV6-3 to TRBJ1-5; a weak D match, TRBD1 (6 bases). Looked up from germline, CDR1 is MNHEY and CDR2 is SVGEGT. Trimming took 5 bases from V and 2 from J, leaving 16 bases between them. The CDR3 contains 16 residues. The DNA for the CDR3 is TGTGCCAGCAGTCTCGGGGGGGGGCCCGGCAATCAGCCCCAGCATTTT. Its protein product is CASSLGGGPGNQPQHF.